One T cell receptor beta chain is described in this entry. These data belong to a study of cytotoxic CD8 clonotypes in ibrutinib-treated CLL. Repertoires were generated with immunoSEQ multiplex PCR, while TCRdb's copy carries only in-frame clones and drops some. Here the sample spans over 130,000 clones, 65% to 85% being singletons. Trimming stripped 4 bases from V and 2 bases from J, with 8 bases between. CDR1 and CDR2 from the germline V gene are PRHDT and FYEKMQ (reference sequence). The CDR3 contains 13 residues. Sequenced material: PBMCs, taken after 36 months of ibrutinib treatment. The chain employs TRBV13 and TRBJ1-2; a possible D gene is TRBD1 (5 bases). The clonotype was recovered from a human donor with chronic lymphocytic leukemia. CDR3 nucleotides: TGTGCCAGCAGCTACGGGGGGAACTATGGCTACACCTTC. Protein sequence: CASSYGGNYGYTF.